This T cell receptor beta chain appears in the sequencing data of a study of cytomegalovirus exposure and HLA in healthy donors. Trimming cost V 2 bases and J 2 bases, with 9 bases left between them. The germline V gene encodes CDR1 MGHRA and CDR2 YSYEKL. The CDR3 has 15 residues. Primers for the PCR totalled 60 Vbeta and 13 Jbeta. Only in-frame clones appear in the TCRdb table, and some are missing; sequencing was by immunoSEQ multiplex PCR. The sample yields 70,000 to 85,000 clones, of which the top ten take up 7.5% to 8%. Regarding this clone: Its antigen is undetermined.

Whole-study findings and limits: Fewer N-insertions (relative to the roughly 700-donor mean) were reportedly seen in an Asian-associated ancestry cluster in a later analysis. Some TCR beta chains (roughly 150 of them) were listed as cytomegalovirus-associated. Solely CMV serostatus was available to characterize immune exposure.

The chain has TRBV4-1 and TRBJ1-4, with D possibly matching TRBD1 (5 bases). This clonotype was sampled from a female donor in good health and CMV-seropositive. The sequencing input was PBMCs. The CDR3 loop is CASSQLQATNEKLFF. CDR3 coding DNA: TGCGCCAGCAGCCAATTACAGGCGACTAATGAAAAACTGTTTTTT.